A selection of T cell receptor beta chains follows, all from one sample in a study of blood T cell repertoires in COVID-19. TCRdb's copy holds only in-frame clones and misses some; the assay was immunoSEQ multiplex PCR. The table shows 340,000 or so clones, with around 90% occurring only once. The sequenced sample was peripheral blood. The receptors derive from a man between 45 and 60 years old with active or convalescent COVID-19. Both conserved end residues are part of each CDR3. D genes are given only for firm matches. Some rows mark clone size as missing; the rest say once, few, many or name a class of expanded clone.

j_gene,v_gene,d_gene,abundance,CDR3nt,CDR3aa
TRBJ2-7,TRBV7-3,TRBD1,.,TGTGCCAGCAGCCCGGGACAGGGATTGAACGAGCAGTACTTC,CASSPGQGLNEQYF
TRBJ2-1,TRBV29-1,.,.,TGCAGCATCTTCTACAATGAGCAGTTCTTC,CSIFYNEQFF
TRBJ2-7,TRBV6-5,.,.,TGTGCCAGCAGTTATCCGCAGGGGGGTGCCTACGAGCAGTACTTC,CASSYPQGGAYEQYF
TRBJ1-5,TRBV28,.,.,TGTGCCAGCAGGATGCTACAGGACCAGCCCCAGCATTTT,CASRMLQDQPQHF
TRBJ1-2,TRBV7-2,.,.,TGTGCCAGCAGCTCCCGACAGGATGGGGGCTACACCTTC,CASSSRQDGGYTF
TRBJ1-6,TRBV14,.,.,TGTGCCAGCAGCTCCTTCCAGGGCGATAATTCACCCCTCCACTTT,CASSSFQGDNSPLHF
TRBJ1-3,TRBV27,.,.,TGTGCCAGCAGTCCCCGGGAGCCCCGATTTGGAAACACCATATATTTT,CASSPREPRFGNTIYF
TRBJ2-6,TRBV29-1,.,once,TGCAGCGTTGGGGGCGGGAAAGGGGCCAACGTCCTGACTTTC,CSVGGGKGANVLTF
TRBJ1-6,TRBV6-5,.,.,TGTGCCAGCAGCGAGACAGGCCTCTTCAATTCACCCCTCCACTTT,CASSETGLFNSPLHF
TRBJ1-2,TRBV13,TRBD1,.,TGTGCCAGCAGCCACACCCTTCGGACAGGGTTGACCGACGGCTACACCTTC,CASSHTLRTGLTDGYTF
TRBJ2-7,TRBV29-1,TRBD1,.,TGCAGCGTTGTGGACAGGAGCTCCTACGAGCAGTACTTC,CSVVDRSSYEQYF
TRBJ1-3,TRBV2,TRBD1,.,TGTGCCAGCAGTGTAGCGACAGGGATTGGAAACACCATATATTTT,CASSVATGIGNTIYF
TRBJ1-2,TRBV18,TRBD1,once,TGTGCCAGCGCCGGGACAGGGGGCTATGGCTACACCTTC,CASAGTGGYGYTF
TRBJ2-7,TRBV9,TRBD1,.,TGTGCCAGCAGCGTAGGGACAGGGCTTCCCTACGAGCAGTACTTC,CASSVGTGLPYEQYF
TRBJ2-3,TRBV11-3,TRBD2,once,TGTGCCAGCAGCTTAAAGGGAGCGGGAGGGCCTGGCACAGATACGCAGTATTTT,CASSLKGAGGPGTDTQYF
TRBJ2-7,TRBV30,TRBD1,.,TGTGCCTGCAGTCCAGGGGGTGGCTACGAGCAGTACTTC,CACSPGGGYEQYF
TRBJ1-3,TRBV9,.,.,TGTGCCAGCAGCCCGGGTTGGGCAGGGGCAAACACCATATATTTT,CASSPGWAGANTIYF
TRBJ1-3,TRBV4-3,.,.,TGCGCCAGCAGCCAAGATCTTAATACAGGGGGAAACACCATATATTTT,CASSQDLNTGGNTIYF
TRBJ1-4,TRBV30,TRBD1,.,TGTGCCTGGAGTGCGGGGGACAGACTCTTTAATGAAAAACTGTTTTTT,CAWSAGDRLFNEKLFF
TRBJ2-7,TRBV4-2,TRBD2,.,TGTGCCAGCAGCCAAGTAGGTAGCGGGGGTTTCTACGAGCAGTACTTC,CASSQVGSGGFYEQYF
TRBJ1-4,TRBV10-3,TRBD1,.,TGTGCCATCAGTGTAGGACAGGGAGCTAATGAAAAACTGTTTTTT,CAISVGQGANEKLFF
TRBJ2-2,TRBV6-5,TRBD1,.,TGTGCCAGCAGTTGGATAGGGACAGCCAGCGCCGGGGAGCTGTTTTTT,CASSWIGTASAGELFF
TRBJ2-5,TRBV4-2,TRBD2,.,TGTGCCAGCAGCCCCGGGACTAGCGGTCAAGAGACCCAGTACTTC,CASSPGTSGQETQYF
TRBJ2-3,TRBV11-2,.,.,TGTGCCAGCAGCCTAGAGTTCGCAGATACGCAGTATTTT,CASSLEFADTQYF
TRBJ2-6,TRBV7-3,TRBD1,few,TGTGCCAGCAGCCCGGGACAGGTAACCCGCTCTGGGGCCAACGTCCTGACTTTC,CASSPGQVTRSGANVLTF
TRBJ1-2,TRBV5-1,.,.,TGCGCCAGCAGCTTGGGTCCACCTGCGGCCTCCTATGGCTACACCTTC,CASSLGPPAASYGYTF
TRBJ2-2,TRBV6-5,TRBD1,once,TGTGCCAGCAGTTTCCGGGACAGGGAGGCCGGGGAGCTGTTTTTT,CASSFRDREAGELFF
TRBJ1-2,TRBV28,TRBD1,.,TGTGCCAGCAGAAGAAGGACAGGGGGCAACTATGGCTACACCTTC,CASRRRTGGNYGYTF
TRBJ1-1,TRBV4-2,.,.,TGTGCCAGCAGCCAAGAACGGGGACAAGTGTACACTGAAGCTTTCTTT,CASSQERGQVYTEAFF
TRBJ2-5,TRBV3-1/TRBV3-2,TRBD2,.,TGTGCCAGCAGCCGCCCTAGCGGCCCAATGAGGGAGACCCAGTACTTC,CASSRPSGPMRETQYF
TRBJ2-7,TRBV9,TRBD2,.,TGTGCCAGCAGCACCACCGGACTAGCGGACTCCTACGAGCAGTACTTC,CASSTTGLADSYEQYF
TRBJ2-5,TRBV18,TRBD1,.,TGTGCCAGCTCACCAGGGACAGGGGTTTTCGAGACCCAGTACTTC,CASSPGTGVFETQYF
TRBJ2-1,TRBV28,TRBD1,once,TGTGCCAGCAGAGGGGGCTCGCTCAATGAGCAGTTCTTC,CASRGGSLNEQFF
TRBJ1-5,TRBV30,TRBD1,.,TGTGCCTTGGACAGGGGTCGGGGCAATCAGCCCCAGCATTTT,CALDRGRGNQPQHF
TRBJ1-3,TRBV7-8,.,.,TGTGCCAGCAGCTTATTGACAGGTTACTCTGGAAACACCATATATTTT,CASSLLTGYSGNTIYF
TRBJ2-5,TRBV3-1/TRBV3-2,TRBD2,.,TGTGCCAGCCGGTCAAGCGGGAGGAGGACCCAGTACTTC,CASRSSGRRTQYF
TRBJ1-2,TRBV28,.,.,TGTGCCAGCAGTTTGTCCTCGGCGTCCCGGGGCTATGGCTACACCTTC,CASSLSSASRGYGYTF
TRBJ1-5,TRBV4-3,.,.,TGCGCCAGCAGCCAAGAGGCCGGCAGGGGAGGCAATCAGCCCCAGCATTTT,CASSQEAGRGGNQPQHF
TRBJ2-1,TRBV29-1,TRBD2,.,TGCAGCGTTGATCTAGCGGGAGGCAATGAGCAGTTCTTC,CSVDLAGGNEQFF
TRBJ2-3,TRBV18,.,.,TGTGCCAGCTCATCGCAGGGGTCCACAGATACGCAGTATTTT,CASSSQGSTDTQYF
TRBJ2-3,TRBV7-9,.,.,TGTGCCAGCAGCTCTTGGGGGCAGGGTGGCACAGATACGCAGTATTTT,CASSSWGQGGTDTQYF